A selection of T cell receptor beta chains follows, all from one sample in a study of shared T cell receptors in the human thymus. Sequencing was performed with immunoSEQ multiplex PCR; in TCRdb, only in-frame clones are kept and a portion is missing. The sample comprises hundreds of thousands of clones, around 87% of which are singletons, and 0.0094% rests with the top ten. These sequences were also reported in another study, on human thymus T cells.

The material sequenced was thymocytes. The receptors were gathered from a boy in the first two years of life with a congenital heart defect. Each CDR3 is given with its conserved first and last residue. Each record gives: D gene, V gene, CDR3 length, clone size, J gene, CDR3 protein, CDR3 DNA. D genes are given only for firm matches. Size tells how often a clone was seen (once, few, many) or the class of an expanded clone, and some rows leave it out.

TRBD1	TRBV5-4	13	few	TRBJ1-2	CASSPRQGAGYTF	TGTGCCAGCAGCCCACGACAGGGGGCTGGCTACACCTTC
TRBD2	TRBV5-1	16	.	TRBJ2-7	CASSLESSGPSYEQYF	TGCGCCAGCAGCTTGGAGTCTAGCGGGCCTTCCTACGAGCAGTACTTC
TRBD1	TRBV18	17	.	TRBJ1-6	CASSQKQGAGSNSPLHF	TGTGCCAGCTCGCAGAAACAGGGGGCCGGGTCTAATTCACCCCTCCACTTT
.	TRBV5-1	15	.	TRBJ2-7	CASSLDTGERYEQYF	TGCGCCAGCAGCTTGGATACGGGAGAGAGGTACGAGCAGTACTTC
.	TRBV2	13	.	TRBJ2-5	CASTLDRLETQYF	TGTGCCAGCACCCTCGACAGACTAGAGACCCAGTACTTC
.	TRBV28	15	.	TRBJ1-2	CASSFGRGGVYGYTF	TGTGCCAGCAGTTTCGGCAGGGGTGGGGTCTATGGCTACACCTTC
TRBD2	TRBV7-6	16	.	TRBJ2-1	CASSARGTSGNNEQFF	TGTGCCAGCAGCGCAAGGGGGACTAGCGGAAACAATGAGCAGTTCTTC
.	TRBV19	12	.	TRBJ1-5	CASSPLFGPQHF	TGTGCCAGTAGTCCCCTATTCGGGCCCCAGCATTTT
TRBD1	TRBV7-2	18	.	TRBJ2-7	CASSLAERRNRGPYEQYF	TGTGCCAGCAGCTTAGCTGAAAGAAGGAACAGGGGGCCCTACGAGCAGTACTTC
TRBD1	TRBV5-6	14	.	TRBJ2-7	CASSLGTGAGEQYF	TGTGCCAGCAGCTTGGGGACAGGGGCTGGCGAGCAGTACTTC
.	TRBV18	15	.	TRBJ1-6	CASSPSGSYNSPLHF	TGTGCCAGCTCACCATCCGGCTCCTATAATTCACCCCTCCACTTT
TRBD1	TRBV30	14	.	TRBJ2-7	CAWRARDRDYEQYF	TGTGCCTGGAGGGCCAGGGACAGGGACTACGAGCAGTACTTC
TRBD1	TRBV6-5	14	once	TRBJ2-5	CASSYDRGMETQYF	TGTGCCAGCAGTTACGACAGGGGGATGGAGACCCAGTACTTC
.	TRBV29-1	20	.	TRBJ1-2	CSVEDPGGGFGGGRPYGYTF	TGCAGCGTTGAAGACCCCGGGGGCGGTTTTGGGGGGGGCCGCCCCTATGGCTACACCTTC
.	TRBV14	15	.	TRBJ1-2	CASSQDEGYGSGYTF	TGTGCCAGCAGCCAAGATGAAGGTTACGGGAGTGGCTACACCTTC
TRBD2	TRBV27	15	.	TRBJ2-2	CASSLPGTSPGELFF	TGTGCCAGCAGTTTACCCGGGACTAGCCCCGGGGAGCTGTTTTTT
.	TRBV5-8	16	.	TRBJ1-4	CASSSRGAGVIEKLFF	TGTGCCAGCAGTTCCCGTGGGGCAGGGGTTATCGAAAAACTGTTTTTT
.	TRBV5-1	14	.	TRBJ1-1	CASSLATTGTEAFF	TGCGCCAGCAGCTTGGCCACTACTGGCACTGAAGCTTTCTTT